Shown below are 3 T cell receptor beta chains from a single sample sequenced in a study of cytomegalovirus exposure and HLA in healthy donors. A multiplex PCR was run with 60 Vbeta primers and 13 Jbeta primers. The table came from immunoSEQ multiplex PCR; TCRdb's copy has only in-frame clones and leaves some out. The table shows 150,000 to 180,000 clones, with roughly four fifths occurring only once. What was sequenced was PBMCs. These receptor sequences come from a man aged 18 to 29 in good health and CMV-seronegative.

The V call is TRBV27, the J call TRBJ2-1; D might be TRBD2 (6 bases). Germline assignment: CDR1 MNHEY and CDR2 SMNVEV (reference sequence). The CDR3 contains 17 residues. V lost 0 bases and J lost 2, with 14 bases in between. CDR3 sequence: CASSLSAGPGPYNEQFF. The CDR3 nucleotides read TGTGCCAGCAGTTTATCGGCGGGGCCCGGTCCCTACAATGAGCAGTTCTTC.

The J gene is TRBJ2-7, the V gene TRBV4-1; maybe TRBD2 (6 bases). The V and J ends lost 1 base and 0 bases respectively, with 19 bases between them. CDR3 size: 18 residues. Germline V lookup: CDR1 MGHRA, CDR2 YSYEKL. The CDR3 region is CASSQAGPLRGSSYEQYF. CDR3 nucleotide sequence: TGCGCCAGCAGCCAAGCTGGACCCTTACGGGGGAGCTCCTACGAGCAGTACTTC.

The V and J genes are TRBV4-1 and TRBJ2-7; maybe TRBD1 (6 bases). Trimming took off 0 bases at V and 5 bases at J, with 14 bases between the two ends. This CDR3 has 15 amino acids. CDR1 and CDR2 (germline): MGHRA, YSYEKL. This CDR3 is CASSQEAGAQDEQYF. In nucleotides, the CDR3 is TGCGCCAGCAGCCAAGAAGCAGGGGCGCAGGACGAGCAGTACTTC.